This TCR beta chain was recovered during a study of blood T cell repertoires in COVID-19. The participants were between roughly 18 and 89 years old and came from fewer than 25 US areas. Grouping used clinical history reported by participants in a survey and questionnaire. Two consecutive negative NP/OP PCR tests, clearance, or resolved symptoms defined Cohort 3 recovery. Measured with immunoSEQ multiplex PCR; TCRdb has only the in-frame clones, and not every one. The sample carries fewer than 150,000 clones, about four fifths recorded once. V was trimmed by 0 bases and J by 9 bases, leaving 12 bases between them. The CDR3 extends over 13 amino acids. Per the germline V gene, CDR1 is SGHRS and CDR2 is YFSETQ.

Source material: PBMCs or T cells enriched from blood (not recorded which). This TCR came from a man under 40 who had recovered from COVID-19. The chain recombines TRBV5-1 with TRBJ2-5, with a possible D match to TRBD1 (5 bases). The CDR3 nucleotides are TGCGCCAGCAGCTTGGGGGGCACAGTGGCCCAGTACTTC. Encoded protein: CASSLGGTVAQYF.